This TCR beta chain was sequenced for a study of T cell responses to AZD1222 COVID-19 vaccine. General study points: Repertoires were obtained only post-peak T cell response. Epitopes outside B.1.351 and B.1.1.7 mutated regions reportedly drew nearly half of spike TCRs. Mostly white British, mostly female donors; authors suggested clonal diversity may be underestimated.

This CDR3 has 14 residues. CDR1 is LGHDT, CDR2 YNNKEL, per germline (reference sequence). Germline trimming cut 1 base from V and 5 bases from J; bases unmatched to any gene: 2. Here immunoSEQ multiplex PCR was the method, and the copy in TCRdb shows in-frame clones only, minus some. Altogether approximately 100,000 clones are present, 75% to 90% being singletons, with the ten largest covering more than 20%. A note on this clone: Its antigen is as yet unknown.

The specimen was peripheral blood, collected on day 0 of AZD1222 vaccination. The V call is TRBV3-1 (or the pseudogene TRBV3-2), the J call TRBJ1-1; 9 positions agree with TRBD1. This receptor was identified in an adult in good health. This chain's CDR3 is CASSQADRGTEAFF. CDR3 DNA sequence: TGTGCCAGCAGCCAAGCGGACAGGGGTACTGAAGCTTTCTTT.